These T cell receptor beta chains were read from a single sample in a study of blood T cell repertoires in COVID-19. Data came from immunoSEQ multiplex PCR; TCRdb stores just in-frame clones and leaves some out. The sample yields tens of thousands of clones, more than 65% seen once. The material sequenced was peripheral blood. These receptors were obtained from a woman aged 80 or over with active or convalescent COVID-19. CDR3s include the opening cysteine and the closing phenylalanine or tryptophan. The order of the fields is CDR3 length, clone size, V gene, D gene, CDR3 protein. A D gene is named only where the DNA matches it firmly. The size field is filled for only some rows; it gives once, few, many or a size class.

cdr3_length: 14; clone_size: .; v_call: TRBV7-2; d_call: .; cdr3_aa: CASSPGGGSETQYF
cdr3_length: 15; clone_size: .; v_call: TRBV9; d_call: .; cdr3_aa: CASSVVSGGTGELFF
cdr3_length: 14; clone_size: .; v_call: TRBV4-3; d_call: TRBD1; cdr3_aa: CASSWDRPNEKLFF
cdr3_length: 14; clone_size: .; v_call: TRBV7-9; d_call: TRBD1; cdr3_aa: CASSSTGTTDTQYF
cdr3_length: 15; clone_size: .; v_call: TRBV3-1/TRBV3-2; d_call: .; cdr3_aa: CASSQYTGLGETQYF
cdr3_length: 12; clone_size: .; v_call: TRBV7-9; d_call: .; cdr3_aa: CASTPGAVGYTF
cdr3_length: 17; clone_size: .; v_call: TRBV27; d_call: TRBD1; cdr3_aa: CASSSPRGGSSVYEQYF
cdr3_length: 16; clone_size: .; v_call: TRBV28; d_call: TRBD1; cdr3_aa: CASSLYPLDRGYEQYF
cdr3_length: 11; clone_size: .; v_call: TRBV20-1; d_call: .; cdr3_aa: CSARFRFGYTF
cdr3_length: 12; clone_size: .; v_call: TRBV19; d_call: .; cdr3_aa: CASSWQGGELFF
cdr3_length: 15; clone_size: .; v_call: TRBV15; d_call: .; cdr3_aa: CATSREGSNTDTQYF
cdr3_length: 15; clone_size: .; v_call: TRBV2; d_call: TRBD1; cdr3_aa: CASGTGESGNQPQHF
cdr3_length: 13; clone_size: .; v_call: TRBV7-2; d_call: TRBD2; cdr3_aa: CASFSGGANEQYF
cdr3_length: 14; clone_size: .; v_call: TRBV20-1; d_call: TRBD2; cdr3_aa: CSASRLAGSGELFF
cdr3_length: 15; clone_size: few; v_call: TRBV5-1; d_call: .; cdr3_aa: CASSLVGGGSTEAFF
cdr3_length: 14; clone_size: .; v_call: TRBV30; d_call: .; cdr3_aa: CAWSWGGLGQPQHF
cdr3_length: 16; clone_size: .; v_call: TRBV18; d_call: TRBD1; cdr3_aa: CASSPQGIIRQETQYF
cdr3_length: 13; clone_size: .; v_call: TRBV5-4; d_call: .; cdr3_aa: CASSREMNTEAFF
cdr3_length: 16; clone_size: .; v_call: TRBV9; d_call: .; cdr3_aa: CASSVSPTGSTYGYTF
cdr3_length: 15; clone_size: .; v_call: TRBV7-2; d_call: .; cdr3_aa: CASSLEGTPTYEQYF
cdr3_length: 15; clone_size: .; v_call: TRBV7-8; d_call: .; cdr3_aa: CASSLVKGYGEKLFF
cdr3_length: 14; clone_size: .; v_call: TRBV6-1; d_call: .; cdr3_aa: CASSDGQPNYGYTF
cdr3_length: 14; clone_size: .; v_call: TRBV25-1; d_call: .; cdr3_aa: CASSRAGALNEQFF
cdr3_length: 15; clone_size: few; v_call: TRBV28; d_call: .; cdr3_aa: CASSPPGTPSYEQYF
cdr3_length: 13; clone_size: few; v_call: TRBV30; d_call: .; cdr3_aa: CALAQGPGQPQHF
cdr3_length: 13; clone_size: few; v_call: TRBV2; d_call: .; cdr3_aa: CASTPWQSTEAFF
cdr3_length: 15; clone_size: .; v_call: TRBV6-5; d_call: TRBD1; cdr3_aa: CASSGTGGGNQPQHF
cdr3_length: 16; clone_size: .; v_call: TRBV7-8; d_call: TRBD1; cdr3_aa: CASSLHDRGRGEKLFF
cdr3_length: 15; clone_size: .; v_call: TRBV28; d_call: .; cdr3_aa: CASSPRGSPRNTIYF
cdr3_length: 14; clone_size: .; v_call: TRBV7-9; d_call: .; cdr3_aa: CASSLEEGLRGYTF
cdr3_length: 15; clone_size: .; v_call: TRBV18; d_call: .; cdr3_aa: CASSPGNPGANVLTF
cdr3_length: 12; clone_size: .; v_call: TRBV19; d_call: .; cdr3_aa: CASISMGGEQFF
cdr3_length: 16; clone_size: .; v_call: TRBV10-3; d_call: .; cdr3_aa: CAISGPLDRANTEAFF
cdr3_length: 14; clone_size: .; v_call: TRBV19; d_call: TRBD1; cdr3_aa: CASREGQGAYEQYF
cdr3_length: 13; clone_size: .; v_call: TRBV30; d_call: .; cdr3_aa: CAWSVLGANTIYF
cdr3_length: 15; clone_size: .; v_call: TRBV6-5; d_call: .; cdr3_aa: CASRPTGSSYNEQFF
cdr3_length: 19; clone_size: few; v_call: TRBV4-3; d_call: TRBD2; cdr3_aa: CASSPSAGVQEKAKNIQYF
cdr3_length: 15; clone_size: .; v_call: TRBV3-1/TRBV3-2; d_call: TRBD1; cdr3_aa: CASSQEGQIYNEQFF
cdr3_length: 16; clone_size: .; v_call: TRBV6-6; d_call: TRBD1; cdr3_aa: CASSYPDWTGGEGYTF
cdr3_length: 13; clone_size: .; v_call: TRBV6-5; d_call: .; cdr3_aa: CASSPRQGGTQYF
cdr3_length: 15; clone_size: .; v_call: TRBV7-7; d_call: .; cdr3_aa: CASSPSAGAQETQYF
cdr3_length: 14; clone_size: few; v_call: TRBV10-3; d_call: TRBD1; cdr3_aa: CAISLDRGQGELFF
cdr3_length: 13; clone_size: .; v_call: TRBV12-3/TRBV12-4; d_call: .; cdr3_aa: CASSFMLEGEQFF
cdr3_length: 16; clone_size: .; v_call: TRBV13; d_call: TRBD1; cdr3_aa: CASSLGRQGLGNTIYF
cdr3_length: 15; clone_size: .; v_call: TRBV2; d_call: TRBD2; cdr3_aa: CASSQLAGGPDTQYF
cdr3_length: 13; clone_size: .; v_call: TRBV5-1; d_call: TRBD1; cdr3_aa: CASSFRDSNEQFF
cdr3_length: 14; clone_size: .; v_call: TRBV3-1/TRBV3-2; d_call: TRBD2; cdr3_aa: CASSPTSGGNEQYF
cdr3_length: 14; clone_size: .; v_call: TRBV4-1; d_call: TRBD2; cdr3_aa: CASRLAEDTGELFF
cdr3_length: 13; clone_size: few; v_call: TRBV5-6; d_call: TRBD2; cdr3_aa: CASSLAAGSEQYF
cdr3_length: 14; clone_size: .; v_call: TRBV6-5; d_call: .; cdr3_aa: CASSYDGIQETQYF
cdr3_length: 15; clone_size: few; v_call: TRBV7-2; d_call: TRBD2; cdr3_aa: CASSLLDSGSYEQYF